This TCR beta chain came from a study of tumor-infiltrating lymphocytes in primary liver carcinoma. Germline CDR1 and CDR2: MGHRA and YSYEKL. This CDR3 region has 15 residues. Synthesis of TCR beta cDNA was carried out from 500 ng total RNA with a constant-region primer. Libraries of TCR beta came from three nested multiplex PCR rounds with slightly modified ARM-PCR. A C-beta reverse primer was combined with TRBV1-TRBV30 forward primers in the first two PCR rounds, and each round had roughly 9 cycles. TCRdb re-analysed the multiplex PCR reads in MiXCR, keeping a single row per CDR3 protein. This sample yields approximately 47,000 distinct CDR3 sequences, of which over 70% are seen a single time; approximately 30% belongs to the top ten. It was from around 18-30 mg of unsorted bulk tissue that RNA and DNA were co-extracted. Five discrete regions of every tumor underwent sampling. This clonotype showed up just once. The conserved closing phenylalanine or tryptophan is absent in this CDR3, likely reflecting a read error.

The specimen sequenced was liver tumor tissue from sampling region 3. As to subset: tumor region T3, left-lateral pole. The receptor was derived from a man in his forties or fifties with primary liver carcinoma and hepatitis B virus infection. This chain links TRBV4-1 with TRBJ2-2; tentatively, D is TRBD1 (6 bases). DNA for the CDR3: TGCGTCAGCAGTCTAGTGGGACATGTCACCGGGGAGCTGTTTCTT. It translates to CVSSLVGHVTGELFL.